These 32 T cell receptor beta chains came from one sample sequenced in a study of spatial heterogeneity in lung cancer. TCRdb reanalysed the 5' RACE reads using MiXCR and keeps one entry per CDR3 protein. The sample yields tens of thousands of distinct CDR3 sequences, almost 5.5% seen once. Time point given: blood at routine non-recurrence follow-up after resection. The material sequenced was PBMCs, taken at follow-up. The receptors shown here come from a female donor with early-stage non-small cell lung cancer.

At least ten counts were recorded for this clonotype. V is TRBV7-9 and J is TRBJ1-1; no reliable D call. V was trimmed by 4 bases and J by 7 bases, leaving 19 bases between them. This CDR3 spans 15 amino acids. The germline V gene has CDR1 SEHNR and CDR2 FQNEAQ (reference sequence). CDR3 nucleotides: TGTGCCAGCAGCTCGGAGTTCCCCAGGTCCAGTGAAGCTTTCTTT. Its translation: CASSSEFPRSSEAFF.

This clonotype was observed a few times. V usage is TRBV6-6 and J usage is TRBJ2-3; D possibly uses TRBD1 or TRBD2 (5 bases each). The CDR3 is 14 residues long. The V end lost 6 bases, the J end lost 0 bases, and 10 bases lay between the germline ends. Germline V gives CDR1 MNHNY, CDR2 SVGAGI (reference sequence). The CDR3 nucleotides are TGTGCCAGCAGCTGGGACCCCAGCACAGATACGCAGTATTTT. Translation: CASSWDPSTDTQYF.

This clonotype was detected many times. The chain carries TRBV5-4 and TRBJ1-2; a weak D match, TRBD1 (6 bases). CDR3 length: 13 amino acids. Germline V gives CDR1 SGHNT, CDR2 YYREEE (reference sequence). The germline V and J ends were trimmed by 4 bases and 8 bases, with 15 bases remaining between them. CDR3 nucleotides: TGTGCCAGCAGCAACAGGGTAGTGGGCGGCTACACCTTC. It encodes CASSNRVVGGYTF. Combining the CDR3 with reference TRBV5-4 and TRBJ1-2 gives the whole variable domain ETGVTQSPTHLIKTRGQQVTLRCSSQSGHNTVSWYQQALGQGPQFIFQYYREEENGRGNFPPRFSGLQFPNYSSELNVNALELDDSALYLCASSNRVVGGYTFGSGTRLTVV.

Only a few counts were recorded for this clonotype. J is TRBJ2-1 and V is TRBV3-1; the match to TRBD2 covers 7 bases. Germline loops: CDR1 LGHDT, CDR2 YNNKEL (reference sequence). V shed 5 bases and J 9 bases; nucleotides not matched to a gene: 7. The CDR3 runs 13 residues. The CDR3 region is CASSLGLVGEQFF. The CDR3 DNA follows: TGTGCCAGCAGCTTAGGACTAGTCGGTGAGCAGTTCTTC.

This clonotype came up many times. The V gene is TRBV20-1, the J gene TRBJ2-1, with TRBD1 matching 8 bases. V was pared by 0 bases and J by 13 bases, with 5 bases of the junction left unmatched. CDR1 and CDR2 from the germline V gene are DFQATT and SNEGSKA (reference sequence). CDR3 size: 12 residues. In nucleotides, the CDR3 is TGCAGTGCTAGAGATCTGCAGGGGGCCCAGTTCTTC. This gives the protein CSARDLQGAQFF.

This clonotype was seen a single time. CDR3 amino acids: CASARGRNSPLHF. CDR3 nucleotide sequence: TGTGCCTCAGCCAGAGGGCGTAATTCACCCCTCCACTTT. The genes are TRBV15 and TRBJ1-6, with D unresolved. This CDR3 is 13 amino acids long. CDR1 and CDR2 from the germline V gene are LNHNV and YYDKDF (reference sequence). Trimming removed 11 bases at V and 6 bases at J, with 14 bases between.

The gene calls are TRBV28 and TRBJ1-4; 7 nucleotides match TRBD1. CDR1 and CDR2 from the germline V gene are MDHEN and SYDVKM. With V trimmed by 0 bases and J by 10 bases, 11 bases remained unmatched. This CDR3 contains 16 residues. DNA of the CDR3: TGTGCCAGCAGTTTATGGGGGCAACAGGGGCAAGGAAAACTGTTTTTT. Translating gives CASSLWGQQGQGKLFF.

This clonotype was detected many times. This chain connects TRBV6-6 to TRBJ2-6, with D unresolved. CDR3 size: 17 residues. In germline, CDR1 is MNHNY, CDR2 SVGAGI (reference sequence). V was cut by 2 bases and J by 0 bases, with 11 bases left in between. The CDR3 nucleotides read TGTGCCAGCAGTTACATGGTAGGGCCCTCTGGGGCCAACGTCCTGACTTTC. As protein: CASSYMVGPSGANVLTF.

In this sample, this clonotype turned up many times. The chain carries TRBV7-2 and TRBJ2-2; no reliable D call. Trimming left V 5 bases short and J 6 bases short, with 16 bases between. Germline V gene lookup returns CDR1 SGHTA and CDR2 FQGNSA. CDR3 length: 15 amino acids. The CDR3 sequence: CASSPVLSRSGELFF. The CDR3 DNA is TGTGCCAGCAGCCCCGTCCTGTCGCGGTCCGGGGAGCTGTTTTTT.

This chain links TRBV10-3 with TRBJ2-7; a possible D gene is TRBD2 (6 bases). The CDR3 totals 14 residues. Germline V gene sequence: CDR1 ENHRY, CDR2 SYGVKD. V lost 10 bases and J lost 2, with 18 bases in between. The CDR3 DNA follows: TGTGCCACCTCGGAAGCGGAGGGTACCTACGAGCAGTACTTC. Encoded protein: CATSEAEGTYEQYF.

This clonotype was observed a handful of times. The chain recombines TRBV14 with TRBJ1-4; a weak D match, TRBD1 (6 bases). Germline V gives CDR1 SGHDN, CDR2 FVKESK. The CDR3 runs to 16 residues. V lost 3 bases, J lost 3 bases, and 14 bases lay in between. CDR3 DNA: TGTGCCAGCAGCCAGGGCAGGGGCCCACCTAATGAAAAACTGTTTTTT. It codes for CASSQGRGPPNEKLFF.

This clonotype has at least ten counts. CDR3 nucleotide sequence: TGTGCCAGCAGTCAACAGGGGAGACGTTCACCCCTCCACTTT. It yields the protein CASSQQGRRSPLHF. V is TRBV2 and J is TRBJ1-6; 7 bases line up with TRBD1. Germline loops: CDR1 SNHLY, CDR2 FYNNEI. The CDR3 runs 14 residues. With V trimmed by 5 bases and J by 9 bases, 7 bases remained unmatched.

This clonotype appeared many times. The genes are TRBV7-8 and TRBJ2-5; 9 nucleotides line up with TRBD1. V was clipped by 4 bases and J by 5 bases; unmatched bases: 14. CDR3 length equals 17 residues. Germline V gene lookup returns CDR1 SGHVS and CDR2 FQNEAQ. The CDR3 spells CASSWTGARKRGETQYF. CDR3 bases: TGTGCCAGCAGCTGGACAGGGGCGCGCAAACGGGGGGAGACCCAGTACTTC.

At least ten counts were recorded for this clonotype. The gene calls are TRBV7-9 and TRBJ2-1; 12 nucleotides align to TRBD2. Germline assignment: CDR1 SEHNR and CDR2 FQNEAQ (reference sequence). CDR3 length: 17 amino acids. V lost 5 bases and J lost 8; bases outside the gene matches: 13. The CDR3 coding sequence is TGTGCCAGCAGCCCGGGGGAGACTAGCGGGAGTTTGGATGAGCAGTTCTTC. Translating gives CASSPGETSGSLDEQFF. Complete variable domain (other parts from reference TRBV7-9 and TRBJ2-1): DTGVSQNPRHKITKRGQNVTFRCDPISEHNRLYWYRQTLGQGPEFLTYFQNEAQLEKSRLLSDRFSAERPKGSFSTLEIQRTEQGDSAMYLCASSPGETSGSLDEQFFGPGTRLTVL.

In its sample, this clonotype was seen many times. The chain employs TRBV7-2 and TRBJ2-6, with D uncertain. The germline V and J ends were trimmed by 3 bases and 2 bases, with 5 bases remaining between them. The CDR3 has 14 residues. Germline lookup yields CDR1 SGHTA and CDR2 FQGNSA. The CDR3 region has the DNA TGTGCCAGCAGCTTCGGACCTGGGGCCAACGTCCTGACTTTC. Protein sequence: CASSFGPGANVLTF.

This clonotype was counted ten times or more. J is TRBJ2-5 and V is TRBV20-1, with D perhaps being TRBD1 or TRBD2 (5 bases each). CDR3 length: 11 residues. Germline lookup yields CDR1 DFQATT and CDR2 SNEGSKA (reference sequence). V was trimmed by 4 bases and J by 5 bases, leaving 8 bases between them. CDR3 sequence (DNA): TGCAGTGCTATCGGGACGGAGACCCAGTACTTC. This sequence encodes CSAIGTETQYF.

This chain joins TRBV4-3 and TRBJ1-1; D ambiguous. The CDR3 length is 13 residues. The V end lost 0 bases, the J end lost 2 bases, and 4 bases lay between the germline ends. Germline V gene data show CDR1 as LGHNA and CDR2 as YSLEER. The CDR3 reads CASSQEQNTEAFF. The CDR3 DNA follows: TGCGCCAGCAGCCAAGAACAAAACACTGAAGCTTTCTTT.

This clonotype was counted ten times or more. The genes are TRBV7-2 and TRBJ2-5; D tentatively fits TRBD1 or TRBD2 (6 bases each). CDR1 and CDR2 from the germline V gene are SGHTA and FQGNSA. V shed 5 bases and J shed 5 bases, with 18 bases lying between them. The CDR3 has 15 residues. The CDR3 DNA reads TGTGCCAGCAGCCCTACCCGGGGGCCAAGGGAGACCCAGTACTTC. Translated, it gives CASSPTRGPRETQYF.

This clonotype turned up a few times. The rearrangement links TRBV5-1 to TRBJ2-5, with 10 bases matching TRBD1. The V segment lost 4 bases and the J segment 5 bases; nucleotides outside the gene matches: 17. The CDR3 is 18 residues long. Germline assignment: CDR1 SGHRS and CDR2 YFSETQ. The CDR3 DNA is TGCGCCAGCAGCCCCTGGGCCCTAGACAGGGGGCGCACGGAGACCCAGTACTTC. It is translated as CASSPWALDRGRTETQYF. The variable domain in full, completed from reference TRBV5-1 and TRBJ2-5, reads KAGVTQTPRYLIKTRGQQVTLSCSPISGHRSVSWYQQTPGQGLQFLFEYFSETQRNKGNFPGRFSGRQFSNSRSEMNVSTLELGDSALYLCASSPWALDRGRTETQYFGPGTRLLVL.

This clonotype occurred many times. The V call is TRBV3-1, the J call TRBJ2-7, with no clear D. The CDR3 runs 14 residues. Germline CDR1 is LGHDT and CDR2 is YNNKEL (reference sequence). Trimming left V 3 bases short and J 2 bases short, with 11 bases between. The CDR3 spells CASSQEVATYEQYF. The CDR3 nucleotides are TGTGCCAGCAGCCAGGAAGTCGCTACCTACGAGCAGTACTTC.

This clonotype was found many times. The chain links TRBV28 to TRBJ1-1; no firm D call. The CDR3 has 12 residues. Germline lookup yields CDR1 MDHEN and CDR2 SYDVKM. With 8 bases removed from V and 1 base from J, the gap between germline ends came to 8 bases. The chain's CDR3 is CASESSNTEAFF. CDR3 DNA: TGTGCCAGCGAAAGTTCGAACACTGAAGCTTTCTTT. Filled out from reference TRBV28 and TRBJ1-1, the complete variable domain reads DVKVTQSSRYLVKRTGEKVFLECVQDMDHENMFWYRQDPGLGLRLIYFSYDVKMKEKGDIPEGYSVSREKKERFSLILESASTNQTSMYLCASESSNTEAFFGQGTRLTVV.

This clonotype was seen only a few times. The chain joins TRBV5-1 to TRBJ1-1, with a weak D call TRBD1 (5 bases). CDR1 is SGHRS and CDR2 is YFSETQ in the germline V gene. The ends were cut back, 2 bases at V and 0 bases at J, with 11 bases in the middle. The CDR3 totals 15 residues. The CDR3 region is CASSFRGIMNTEAFF. CDR3 bases: TGCGCCAGCAGCTTTAGGGGAATCATGAACACTGAAGCTTTCTTT. Full variable domain (rest looked up from reference TRBV5-1 and TRBJ1-1): KAGVTQTPRYLIKTRGQQVTLSCSPISGHRSVSWYQQTPGQGLQFLFEYFSETQRNKGNFPGRFSGRQFSNSRSEMNVSTLELGDSALYLCASSFRGIMNTEAFFGQGTRLTVV.

This clonotype was seen a few times. Here the CDR3 reads CASNLGLAHTRNEQFF. As DNA, the CDR3 is TGTGCCAGCAACCTAGGACTGGCCCATACACGGAATGAGCAGTTCTTC. The V call is TRBV28, the J call TRBJ2-1; a weak D match, TRBD2 (5 bases). This CDR3 contains 16 residues. V gave up 7 bases and J gave up 7 bases, with 23 bases separating them. Germline CDR1 is MDHEN and CDR2 is SYDVKM. Drawing the rest from reference TRBV28 and TRBJ2-1, the complete variable domain is DVKVTQSSRYLVKRTGEKVFLECVQDMDHENMFWYRQDPGLGLRLIYFSYDVKMKEKGDIPEGYSVSREKKERFSLILESASTNQTSMYLCASNLGLAHTRNEQFFGPGTRLTVL.

The genes are TRBV4-3 and TRBJ2-5; 11 bases line up with TRBD2. CDR3 length: 18 amino acids. The J segment lost 5 bases and the V segment lost 3 bases, leaving 14 bases of the junction unmatched. Germline V gene data show CDR1 as LGHNA and CDR2 as YSLEER. CDR3 in amino acids: CASSQVPGLAVPVETQYF. The CDR3 DNA sequence: TGCGCCAGCAGCCAGGTCCCGGGACTAGCGGTACCTGTGGAGACCCAGTACTTC.

This clonotype appeared many times. This chain uses TRBV7-8 with TRBJ2-1; no clear D gene. Germline CDR1 is SGHVS and CDR2 is FQNEAQ. Trimming pared 10 bases from V and 7 bases from J, leaving 11 bases between. The CDR3 contains 11 residues. The DNA of the CDR3 is TGTGCCACTATGAGAGTGAATGAGCAGTTCTTC. As protein: CATMRVNEQFF.

At least ten counts were recorded for this clonotype. The J gene is TRBJ1-3, the V gene TRBV6-1, with D perhaps TRBD1 (6 bases). Trimming stripped 1 base from V and 5 bases from J, with 12 bases between. Germline-derived CDR1 and CDR2 are MNHNS and SASEGT. This CDR3 contains 15 residues. CDR3 sequence reads: CASSEVQGLRNTIYF. The CDR3 DNA is TGTGCCAGCAGTGAAGTACAGGGATTAAGAAACACCATATATTTT.

This clonotype has a count of ten or more. The rearrangement uses TRBV6-2 or TRBV6-3 and TRBJ2-2, with 8 positions matching TRBD1. This CDR3 contains 16 residues. The germline CDR1 and CDR2 sequences are MNHEY and SVGEGT. V was pared by 6 bases and J by 6 bases, with 12 bases of the junction left unmatched. As DNA, the CDR3 is TGTGCCAGCAGATCACCGACAGGGGATATATCCGGGGAGCTGTTTTTT. Amino acid sequence: CASRSPTGDISGELFF.

This clonotype was seen repeatedly, ten times or more. The chain links TRBV20-1 to TRBJ2-7; TRBD1 might be the D (6 bases). Trimming shortened V by 6 bases and J by 0 bases, and 12 bases separated the two germline ends. This CDR3 comprises 13 residues. Per the germline V gene, CDR1 is DFQATT and CDR2 is SNEGSKA (reference sequence). The CDR3 sequence: CSADQGISYEQYF. CDR3 sequence (DNA): TGCAGTGCCGACCAGGGGATCTCCTACGAGCAGTACTTC.

In its sample, this clonotype was seen many times. The chain uses TRBV29-1 and TRBJ2-1; weak D call: TRBD2 (5 bases). CDR1 and CDR2 (germline): SQVTM, ANQGSEA. This CDR3 has 14 amino acids. V dropped 3 bases and J dropped 2 bases, with 11 bases sitting between them. CDR3 loop: CSVDRSGTYNEQFF. CDR3 coding DNA: TGCAGCGTTGACAGGAGCGGAACCTACAATGAGCAGTTCTTC.

This clonotype was seen repeatedly, ten times or more. The chain has TRBV6-1 and TRBJ2-6; TRBD2 matches at 14 bases. Trimming cost V 6 bases and J 0 bases; bases outside gene matches: 7. The germline V gene encodes CDR1 MNHNS and CDR2 SASEGT. The CDR3 extends over 19 amino acids. The CDR3 is CASRGLAGVSDSGANVLTF. In DNA form, the CDR3 reads TGTGCCAGCAGGGGACTAGCGGGAGTGTCGGACTCTGGGGCCAACGTCCTGACTTTC.

This clonotype was recorded at least ten times. The V gene is TRBV4-3, the J gene TRBJ2-1, with 10 nucleotides matching TRBD2. The CDR3 covers 15 residues. V lost 3 bases, J lost 7 bases, and 6 bases stayed unmatched. Germline values: CDR1 LGHNA, CDR2 YSLEER. CDR3 loop: CASSQESSGGNEQFF. The CDR3 nucleotides are TGCGCCAGCAGCCAGGAGAGTAGCGGGGGGAATGAGCAGTTCTTC.

In this sample, this clonotype turned up many times. J is TRBJ2-7 and V is TRBV12-3 or TRBV12-4; possible D gene TRBD2, 6 bases. The CDR3 runs to 14 residues. V was pared by 8 bases and J by 5 bases, with 19 bases between. In DNA form, the CDR3 reads TGTGCCAGCTCGCTTCCCGGGAGTAGGGACGAGCAGTACTTC. Translated, it gives CASSLPGSRDEQYF.